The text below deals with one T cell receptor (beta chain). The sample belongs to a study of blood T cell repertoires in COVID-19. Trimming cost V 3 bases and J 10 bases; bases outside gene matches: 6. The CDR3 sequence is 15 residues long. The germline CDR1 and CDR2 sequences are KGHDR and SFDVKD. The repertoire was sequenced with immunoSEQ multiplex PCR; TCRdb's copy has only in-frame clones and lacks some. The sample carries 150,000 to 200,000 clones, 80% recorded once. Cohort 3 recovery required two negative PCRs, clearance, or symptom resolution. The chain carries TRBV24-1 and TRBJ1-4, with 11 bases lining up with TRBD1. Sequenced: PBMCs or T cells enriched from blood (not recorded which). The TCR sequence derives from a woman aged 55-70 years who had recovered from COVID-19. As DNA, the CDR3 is TGTGCCACCAGTGATCCGGGACAGGGGGAGGGAAAACTGTTTTTT. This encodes CATSDPGQGEGKLFF.